This T cell receptor beta chain was observed in a study of PD-1 blockade in classical Hodgkin lymphoma. The germline V and J ends were trimmed by 5 bases and 3 bases, with 11 bases remaining between them. The CDR3 runs to 13 residues. Germline assignment: CDR1 SGHNT and CDR2 YENEEA. Of note for this clone: Its cognate antigen is unknown.

In every patient, relapse followed autologous stem cell transplantation, while exposure to brentuximab vedotin differed. TCRdb keeps only in-frame clones here, not all; method: immunoSEQ multiplex PCR. The table lists tens of thousands of clones, about 76% of them singletons. The study's findings and limits: Diversity similar to that of newly diagnosed patients was seen at baseline in complete responders.

The sample consisted of peripheral blood mononuclear cells (PBMCs), taken before the second cycle of nivolumab. The TCR comes from a human donor with classical Hodgkin lymphoma. V and J are TRBV11-3 and TRBJ2-7, with D possibly being TRBD1 (6 bases). The CDR3 protein is CASSRETGYEQYF. In nucleotides, the CDR3 is TGTGCCAGCAGCCGTGAGACAGGCTACGAGCAGTACTTC.